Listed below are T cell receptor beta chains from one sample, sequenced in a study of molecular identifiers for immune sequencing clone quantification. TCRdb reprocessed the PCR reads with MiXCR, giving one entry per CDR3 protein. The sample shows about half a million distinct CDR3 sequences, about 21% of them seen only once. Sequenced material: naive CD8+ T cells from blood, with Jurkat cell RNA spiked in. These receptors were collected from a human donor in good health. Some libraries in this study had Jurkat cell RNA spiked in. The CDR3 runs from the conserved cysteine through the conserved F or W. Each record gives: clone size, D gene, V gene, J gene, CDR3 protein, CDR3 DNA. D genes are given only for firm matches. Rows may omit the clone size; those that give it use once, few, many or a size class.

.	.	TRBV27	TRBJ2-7	CASSSGADYEQYF	TGTGCCAGCAGTTCGGGGGCAGATTACGAGCAGTACTTC
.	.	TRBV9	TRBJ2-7	CASSVRAGLAYEQYF	TGTGCCAGCAGCGTACGGGCAGGCCTAGCCTACGAGCAGTACTTC
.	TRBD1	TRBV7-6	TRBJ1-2	CAGRTGGAGYTF	TGTGCCGGCAGGACAGGGGGCGCCGGCTACACCTTC
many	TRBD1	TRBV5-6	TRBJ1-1	CASSPDRVGTEAFF	TGTGCCAGCAGCCCGGACAGGGTTGGCACTGAAGCTTTCTTT
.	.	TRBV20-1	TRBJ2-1	CSARDVLSEGRAYNEQFF	TGCAGTGCTAGAGATGTTCTCTCGGAGGGCCGGGCCTACAATGAGCAGTTCTTC
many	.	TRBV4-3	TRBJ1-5	CASSPWTFQPQHF	TGCGCCAGCAGCCCCTGGACCTTTCAGCCCCAGCATTTT
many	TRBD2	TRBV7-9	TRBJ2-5	CASSLRTSYSETQYF	TGTGCCAGCAGCCTACGGACTAGCTATAGCGAGACCCAGTACTTC
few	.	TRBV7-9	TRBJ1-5	CASSRTENQPQHF	TGTGCCAGCAGCCGAACTGAGAATCAGCCCCAGCATTTT
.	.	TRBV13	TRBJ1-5	CASSLQGSTDTQHF	TGTGCCAGCAGCTTACAGGGTAGCACAGATACGCAGCATTTT
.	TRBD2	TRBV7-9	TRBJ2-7	CASSRGVAGVHEQYF	TGTGCCAGCAGCCGGGGGGTAGCGGGAGTCCACGAGCAGTACTTC
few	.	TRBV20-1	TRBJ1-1	CSAGGVGGWAEAFF	TGCAGTGCTGGAGGGGTGGGGGGATGGGCTGAAGCTTTCTTT
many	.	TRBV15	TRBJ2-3	CATSFGIPGTDTQYF	TGTGCCACCAGCTTCGGCATCCCGGGCACAGATACGCAGTATTTT
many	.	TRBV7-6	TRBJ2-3	CASSSGLSRDTQYF	TGTGCCAGCAGCTCAGGACTATCCCGGGATACGCAGTATTTT
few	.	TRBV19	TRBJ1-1	CATWFNGVRNTEAFF	TGTGCCACATGGTTTAACGGGGTGAGAAACACTGAAGCTTTCTTT
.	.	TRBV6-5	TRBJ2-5	CASTGMEDTQYF	TGTGCCAGCACCGGGATGGAGGATACCCAGTACTTC
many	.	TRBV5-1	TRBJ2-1	CASRPRPGDLNEQFF	TGCGCCAGCAGACCCCGACCGGGGGACCTCAATGAGCAGTTCTTC
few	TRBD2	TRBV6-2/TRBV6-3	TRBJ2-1	CASSYSTSGGIWDEQFF	TGTGCCAGCAGTTACTCGACTAGCGGGGGAATCTGGGATGAGCAGTTCTTC
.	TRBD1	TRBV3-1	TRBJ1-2	CASSQEHRGPNYGYTF	TGTGCCAGCAGCCAAGAACACAGGGGGCCAAACTATGGCTACACCTTC
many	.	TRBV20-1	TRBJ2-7	CSAPVAYEQYF	TGCAGTGCCCCAGTAGCCTACGAGCAGTACTTC
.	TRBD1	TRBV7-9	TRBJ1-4	CASSSGTDPEKLFF	TGTGCCAGCAGCTCCGGGACAGATCCTGAAAAACTGTTTTTT
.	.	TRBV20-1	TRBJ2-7	CSARYSQGGYEQYF	TGCAGTGCTAGATACTCTCAGGGGGGCTACGAGCAGTACTTC
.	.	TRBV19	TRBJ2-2	CASSAAGYVGGELFF	TGTGCCAGTAGCGCGGCAGGGTATGTTGGCGGGGAGCTGTTTTTT
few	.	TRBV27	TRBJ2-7	CASSSFPQGNEQYF	TGTGCCAGCAGCAGTTTCCCCCAGGGAAACGAGCAGTACTTC
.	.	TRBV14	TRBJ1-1	CASSPGHFIRTEAFF	TGTGCCAGCAGCCCGGGACACTTCATACGGACTGAAGCTTTCTTT
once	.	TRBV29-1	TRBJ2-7	CSVDASDYEQYF	TGCAGCGTTGATGCTAGCGACTACGAGCAGTACTTC
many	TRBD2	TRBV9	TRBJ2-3	CASSDEAGGYTDTQYF	TGTGCCAGCAGCGATGAAGCGGGGGGTTACACAGATACGCAGTATTTT
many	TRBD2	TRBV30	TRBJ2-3	CAWSSSGITDTQYF	TGTGCCTGGAGTTCTAGCGGTATCACAGATACGCAGTATTTT
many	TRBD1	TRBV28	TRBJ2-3	CASSTTRTGASTDTQYF	TGTGCCAGCAGCACAACCCGGACAGGGGCCAGCACAGATACGCAGTATTTT
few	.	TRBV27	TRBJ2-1	CASRTSIYNEQFF	TGTGCCAGCAGGACTAGTATTTACAATGAGCAGTTCTTC
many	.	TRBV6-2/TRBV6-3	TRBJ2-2	CASRSDNTGELFF	TGTGCCAGCAGGAGCGATAACACCGGGGAGCTGTTTTTT
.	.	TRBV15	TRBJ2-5	CATSRPTLETQYF	TGTGCCACCAGCAGGCCCACCTTGGAGACCCAGTACTTC
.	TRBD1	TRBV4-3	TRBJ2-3	CASSQATGDTDTQYF	TGCGCCAGCAGCCAAGCCACAGGGGACACAGATACGCAGTATTTT
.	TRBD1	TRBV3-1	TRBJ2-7	CASSQHRGRNTYEQYF	TGTGCCAGCAGCCAACACAGGGGGCGAAATACCTACGAGCAGTACTTC
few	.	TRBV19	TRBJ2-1	CASSIAGRPSYNEQFF	TGTGCCAGTAGTATTGCAGGTAGACCCTCTTACAATGAGCAGTTCTTC
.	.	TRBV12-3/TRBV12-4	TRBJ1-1	CASSFAATWNTEAFF	TGTGCCAGCAGCTTCGCCGCAACCTGGAACACTGAAGCTTTCTTT
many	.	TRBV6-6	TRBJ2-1	CASSYPGYNEQFF	TGTGCCAGCAGTTACCCAGGTTACAATGAGCAGTTCTTC
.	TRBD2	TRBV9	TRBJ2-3	CASSGGPLLAGGTDTQYF	TGTGCCAGCAGCGGAGGCCCGTTACTAGCGGGGGGCACAGATACGCAGTATTTT
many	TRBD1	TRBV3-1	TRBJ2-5	CASSLDRAEETQYF	TGTGCCAGCAGCCTGGACAGGGCGGAAGAGACCCAGTACTTC
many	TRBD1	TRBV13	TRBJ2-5	CASSLDHRGQETQYF	TGTGCCAGCAGCCTAGATCACAGGGGGCAAGAGACCCAGTACTTC
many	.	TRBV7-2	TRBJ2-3	CASSPTFTDTQYF	TGTGCCAGCAGCCCGACGTTCACAGATACGCAGTATTTT
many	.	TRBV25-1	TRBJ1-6	CASSEGLGAGSPLHF	TGTGCCAGCAGTGAAGGACTCGGAGCCGGCTCACCCCTCCACTTT
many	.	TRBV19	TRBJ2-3	CASTSLVTDTQYF	TGTGCCAGTACCAGTCTAGTCACAGATACGCAGTATTTT
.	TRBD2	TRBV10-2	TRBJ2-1	CASSESGLAFRNEQFF	TGCGCCAGCAGTGAGTCTGGACTAGCGTTTAGGAATGAGCAGTTCTTC
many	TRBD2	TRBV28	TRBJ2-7	CASSSPREGHYEQYF	TGTGCCAGCAGTTCCCCCCGGGAGGGACACTACGAGCAGTACTTC
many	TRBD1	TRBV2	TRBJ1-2	CASRSGQNYGYTF	TGTGCCAGCAGGTCGGGACAGAACTATGGCTACACCTTC
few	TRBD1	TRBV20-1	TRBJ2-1	CSARTPDRVPYNEQFF	TGCAGTGCTAGAACCCCCGACAGGGTCCCCTACAATGAGCAGTTCTTC